This TCR beta chain stems from a study of CD8 T cells in Susac syndrome (dated by TCRdb to the late 2010s). Looking at the study overall: Whether CD8+ T cell activation and differentiation in Susac syndrome was antigen driven was tested using repertoire sequencing.

Concerning this clonotype itself: The clone's antigen remains unknown. Germline and junction disagree at one end, which may indicate a read error.

RNA was extracted using the RNeasy kit, and roughly 0.45 to 1 microgram was reverse transcribed with random hexamers. The immunoSEQ multiplex PCR assay, covering 54 Vbeta and 13 Jbeta segments, was used to amplify TCR beta CDR3 regions. PCR amplification bias was corrected using a synthetic template baseline for primer optimization and computational correction. From the authors' description of their analysis: Reads were annotated to V, D and J genes per IMGT and analyzed with immunoSEQ Analyzer, keeping only productive sequences. Clonality was computed as one minus Shannon entropy normalized by log2 of the number of productive unique sequences. Public and private clones were assessed among the 100 most prevalent clones of each patient and control. Susac-specific clones were defined as absent from healthy and MS cohorts, around 1,000 published viral clones and other ImmuneACCESS disease sequences. In TCRdb, the public reads were trimmed at Q25 with fastp and aligned with MiXCR, with productive beta chains retained. Here each entry gathers all rows of one CDR3 protein and keeps the most common genes and DNA. The V and J calls were determined by TCRdb, not by the authors. Within this sample are roughly 120,000 distinct CDR3 sequences, with 90% to 96% of them counted one time only. Together, the top ten hold 0.096% of the sample.

Study-level results and caveats: The TCR sequencing and HLA analysis was acknowledged to have included a relatively small number of individuals.

Peripheral blood CD8+ and CD4+ T cells from healthy donors, Susac syndrome patients and multiple sclerosis patients were profiled using high-throughput TCR beta sequencing. The healthy donors served as controls matched for age and sex. CD8+ TEMRA cells were enriched by FACS, while bulk CD8+ and CD4+ T cells were purified by magnetic negative isolation. Blood was collected in EDTA tubes and processed within 24 hours, with PBMCs isolated through density gradient centrifugation. PBMCs intended for TCR sequencing were frozen in liquid nitrogen and were later thawed in a 37 degrees C water bath. Purity of sorted or isolated CD4+, CD8+ and CD8+ TEMRA cells was at least 90%. Reading the germline V gene (reference sequence) gives CDR1 LNHNV and CDR2 YYDKDF. The CDR3 runs 15 amino acids, cysteine and phenylalanine included. CDR3 DNA only is kept here, 45 bases in frame from base 1.

The sequenced sample consisted of CD4+ T cells from PBMCs. This receptor was taken from a human donor in good health. The sequence is built from TRBV15 and TRBJ1-1; 7 bases in the junction line up with TRBD1. The nucleotide sequence is TGTGCCACCAGCAGAGATGGGGGGGGACAGTCTGAAACTTTCTTT. Its protein is CATSRDGGGQSETFF.